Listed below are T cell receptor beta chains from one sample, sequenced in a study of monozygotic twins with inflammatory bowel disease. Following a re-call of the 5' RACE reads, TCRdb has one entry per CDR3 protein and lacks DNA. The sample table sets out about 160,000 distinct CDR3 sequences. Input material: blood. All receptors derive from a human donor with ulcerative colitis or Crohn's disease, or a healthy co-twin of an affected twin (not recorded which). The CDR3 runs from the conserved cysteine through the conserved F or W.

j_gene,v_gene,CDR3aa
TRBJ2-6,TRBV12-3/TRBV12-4,CASSLVPGGTGANVLTF
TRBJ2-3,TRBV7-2,CAEGGGPLSADTQYF
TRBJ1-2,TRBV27,CASSFPGTGHYTF
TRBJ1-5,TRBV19,CASSPGTSGNQPQHF
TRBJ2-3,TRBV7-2,CASSPQTDYLADTQYF
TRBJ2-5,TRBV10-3,CAISGGGTVEQETQYF
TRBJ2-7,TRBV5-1,CASSLVTPRGGAWEQYF
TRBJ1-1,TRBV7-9,CASSLRPLSSNTEAFF
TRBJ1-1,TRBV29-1,CSVGQGQYTEAFF
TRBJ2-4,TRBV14,CASSPNSMGIQYF
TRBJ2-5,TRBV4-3,CASSQDGRGETQYF
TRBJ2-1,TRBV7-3,CASSLGGWPEYNEQFF
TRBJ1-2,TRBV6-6,CASSFQGGMGGYTF
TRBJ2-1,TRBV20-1,CSARDRELAPYNEQFF
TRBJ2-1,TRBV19,CASSISDSYNEQFF